This T cell receptor (beta chain) originates from a study of blood T cell repertoires in COVID-19. The V and J ends lost 1 base and 1 base, in that order; junction bases with no gene match: 0. This CDR3 comprises 15 residues. CDR1 and CDR2 from the germline V gene are SGHVS and FQNEAQ. Here immunoSEQ multiplex PCR was the method, and the copy in TCRdb shows in-frame clones only, minus some. The table has under 150,000 clones, about 85% seen once. The TCR was taken from a human donor in a cohort sampled during active COVID-19. The rearrangement joins TRBV7-8 to TRBJ2-2, with TRBD2 identical over 7 bases. Source material: peripheral blood. As DNA, the CDR3 is TGTGCCAGCAGCTTAGGCGGGGGGAACACCGGGGAGCTGTTTTTT. The encoded protein is CASSLGGGNTGELFF. The full variable domain, its missing parts supplied by reference TRBV7-8 and TRBJ2-2, is GAGVSQSPRYKVAKRGQDVALRCDPISGHVSLFWYQQALGQGPEFLTYFQNEAQLDKSGLPSDRFFAERPEGSVSTLKIQRTQQEDSAVYLCASSLGGGNTGELFFGEGSRLTVL.